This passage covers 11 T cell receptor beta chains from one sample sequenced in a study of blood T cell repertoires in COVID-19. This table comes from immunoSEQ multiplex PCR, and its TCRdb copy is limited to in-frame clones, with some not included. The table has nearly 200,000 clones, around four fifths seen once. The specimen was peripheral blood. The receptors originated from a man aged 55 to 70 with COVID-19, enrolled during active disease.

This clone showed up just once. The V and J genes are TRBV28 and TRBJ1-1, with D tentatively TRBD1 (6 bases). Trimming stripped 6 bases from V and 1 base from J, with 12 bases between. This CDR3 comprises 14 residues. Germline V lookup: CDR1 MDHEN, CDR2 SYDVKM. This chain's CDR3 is CASRGALPNTEAFF. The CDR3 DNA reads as TGTGCCAGCAGGGGGGCACTTCCGAACACTGAAGCTTTCTTT.

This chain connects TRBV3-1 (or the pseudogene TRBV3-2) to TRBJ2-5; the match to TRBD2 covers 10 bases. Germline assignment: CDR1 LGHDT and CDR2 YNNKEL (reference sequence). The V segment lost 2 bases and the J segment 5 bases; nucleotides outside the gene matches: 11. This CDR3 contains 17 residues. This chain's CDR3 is CASSQRAAGGPRETQYF. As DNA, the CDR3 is TGTGCCAGCAGCCAACGGGCAGCGGGAGGGCCCCGGGAGACCCAGTACTTC.

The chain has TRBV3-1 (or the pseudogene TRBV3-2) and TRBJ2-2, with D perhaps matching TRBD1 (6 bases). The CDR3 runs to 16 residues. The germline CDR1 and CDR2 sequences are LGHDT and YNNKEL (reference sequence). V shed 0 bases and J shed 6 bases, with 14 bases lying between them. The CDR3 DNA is TGTGCCAGCAGCCAAGATCTCGGCAGGGGCCCCGGGGAGCTGTTTTTT. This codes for CASSQDLGRGPGELFF.

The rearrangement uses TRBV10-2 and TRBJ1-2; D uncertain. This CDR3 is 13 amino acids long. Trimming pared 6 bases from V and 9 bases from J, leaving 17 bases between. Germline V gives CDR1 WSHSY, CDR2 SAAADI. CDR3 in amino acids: CASRVPAGMSYTF. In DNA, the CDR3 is TGCGCCAGCAGAGTTCCCGCGGGAATGAGCTACACCTTC.

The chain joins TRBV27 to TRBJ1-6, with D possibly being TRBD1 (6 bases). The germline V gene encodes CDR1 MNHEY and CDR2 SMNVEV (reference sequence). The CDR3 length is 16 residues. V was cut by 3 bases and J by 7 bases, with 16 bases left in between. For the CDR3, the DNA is TGTGCCAGCAGTTTTACCACAGGGAGGGGAAATTCACCCCTCCACTTT. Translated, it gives CASSFTTGRGNSPLHF.

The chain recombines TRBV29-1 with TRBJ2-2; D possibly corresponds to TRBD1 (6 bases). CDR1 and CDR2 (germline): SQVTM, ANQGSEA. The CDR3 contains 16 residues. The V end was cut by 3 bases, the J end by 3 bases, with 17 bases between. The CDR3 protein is CSVDKAGGRDTGELFF. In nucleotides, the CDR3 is TGCAGCGTTGACAAGGCTGGGGGCAGGGACACCGGGGAGCTGTTTTTT.

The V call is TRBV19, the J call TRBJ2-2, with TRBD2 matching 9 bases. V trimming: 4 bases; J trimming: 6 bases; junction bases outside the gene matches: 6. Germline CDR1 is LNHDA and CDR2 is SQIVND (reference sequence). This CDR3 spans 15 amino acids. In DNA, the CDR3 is TGTGCCAGTAGTAAGGCGGGAGGGCCAGCCGGGGAGCTGTTTTTT. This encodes CASSKAGGPAGELFF.

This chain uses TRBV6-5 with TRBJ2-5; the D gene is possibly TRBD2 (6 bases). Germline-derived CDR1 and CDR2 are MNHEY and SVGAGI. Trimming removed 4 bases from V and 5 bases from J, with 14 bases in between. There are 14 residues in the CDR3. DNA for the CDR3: TGTGCCAGCAGTTGGGAGACGCGGGGCGAGACCCAGTACTTC. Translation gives CASSWETRGETQYF.

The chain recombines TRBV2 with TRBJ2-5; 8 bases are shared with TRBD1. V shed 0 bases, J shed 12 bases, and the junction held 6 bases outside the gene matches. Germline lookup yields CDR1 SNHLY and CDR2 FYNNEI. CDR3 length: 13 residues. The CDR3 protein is CASSEAGRQGKYF. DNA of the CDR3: TGTGCCAGCAGTGAAGCTGGCAGACAGGGGAAGTACTTC.

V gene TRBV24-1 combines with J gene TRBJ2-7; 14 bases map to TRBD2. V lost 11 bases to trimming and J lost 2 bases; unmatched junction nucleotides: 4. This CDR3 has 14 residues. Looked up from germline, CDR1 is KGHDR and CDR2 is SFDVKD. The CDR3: CAIGTSGGAYEQYF. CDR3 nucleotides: TGTGCCATCGGGACTAGCGGGGGTGCCTACGAGCAGTACTTC.

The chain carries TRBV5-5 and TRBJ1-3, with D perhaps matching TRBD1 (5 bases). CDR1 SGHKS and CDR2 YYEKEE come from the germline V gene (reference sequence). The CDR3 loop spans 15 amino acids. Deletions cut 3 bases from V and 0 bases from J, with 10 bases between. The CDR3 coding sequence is TGTGCCAGCAGCTCCGGGGGATTCTCTGGAAACACCATATATTTT. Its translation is CASSSGGFSGNTIYF. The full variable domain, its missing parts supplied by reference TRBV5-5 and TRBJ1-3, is DAGVTQSPTHLIKTRGQQVTLRCSPISGHKSVSWYQQVLGQGPQFIFQYYEKEERGRGNFPDRFSARQFPNYSSELNVNALLLGDSALYLCASSSGGFSGNTIYFGEGSWLTVV.